This T cell receptor beta chain comes out of a study of metastatic and nonmetastatic thyroid tumors. Study summary: Both malignant and benign thyroid patients supplied peripheral blood and tumor or nodule tissue samples, across which the repertoires of these patients were then compared.

Original processing methods: Across clinicopathological groups, CDR3 differences served as the basis for building a distant-metastasis classifier for papillary thyroid cancer. TCRdb reanalyzed the PCR reads with MiXCR. The V and J calls, along with clone size, are taken from TCRdb and not from the paper's own processing. Of over 10,000 clones listed, roughly 29% were seen once; the top ten hold around 14%. The V gene's germline CDR1 is SEHNR and CDR2 FQNEAQ (reference sequence). Trimming cost V 4 bases and J 9 bases; bases outside gene matches: 9. CDR3 length: 15 amino acids. Until they underwent thyroid surgery, no patient had received any treatment. This clone came up many times. The antigen is undetermined. Study findings and constraints: The study reportedly found significantly higher TCR beta diversity in malignant thyroid tumors than benign nodules, in blood and tumor.

The J gene is TRBJ1-6, the V gene TRBV7-9; 7 bases match TRBD1. The TCR originated in a male donor with papillary thyroid cancer or a benign thyroid nodule (not recorded which). Some clones in this sample may be carry-over from other donors' samples. The specimen sequenced was tumor tissue. DNA of the CDR3: TGTGCCAGCAGCTCCTGGGCGGGGACAGCTTCACCCCTCCACTTT. Protein product: CASSSWAGTASPLHF. The full variable domain, with the rest looked up from reference TRBV7-9 and TRBJ1-6, is DTGVSQNPRHKITKRGQNVTFRCDPISEHNRLYWYRQTLGQGPEFLTYFQNEAQLEKSRLLSDRFSAERPKGSFSTLEIQRTEQGDSAMYLCASSSWAGTASPLHFGNGTRLTVT.